The clone carrying this T cell receptor beta chain was counted only a few times. Its antigen remains unknown. The data belong to a study of T cell repertoires in cytomegalovirus infection. MiXCR, applied by TCRdb to the reads, yields one record per CDR3 protein. The table lists fewer than 250,000 distinct CDR3 sequences, approximately 22% of them singletons. Study-level points and caveats: Carriage of CMV together with the relevant HLA was identifiable through cumulative public TCR beta family frequency.

Trimming shortened V by 4 bases and J by 2 bases, and 12 bases separated the two germline ends. CDR3 length: 14 residues. The germline CDR1 and CDR2 sequences are SGHVT and SQSDAQ. The source is a human donor in good health (CMV status not recorded). Some clones in this sample may be carry-over from other donors' samples. This chain connects TRBV7-4 to TRBJ2-7; D unclear. The specimen sequenced was CD8+ T cells from PBMCs. DNA for the CDR3: TGTGCCAGCAGCTCGCCGGGTCAACCCTACGAGCAGTACTTC. It encodes CASSSPGQPYEQYF.